A single sample is the source of the 18 T cell receptor beta chains below, sequenced in a study of T cell clusters in autoimmune cytopenias. Multiplex touch-down PCR amplified TRB using TRB-A and TRB-B pools in one tube. TCRdb processed the multiplex PCR reads again and assigns one entry to each CDR3 protein, with no DNA. This sample's table has approximately 16,000 distinct CDR3 sequences. Each sample's input was around 250 ng genomic DNA, 38,000 or so genome equivalents. Separately, the same data were catalogued under a study of T cell repertoires in aging, cancer and after chemotherapy.

Sequenced material: peripheral blood. The receptors here all came from a human donor in good health.

This chain joins TRBV27 and TRBJ2-3; TCRdb selects TRBD2, and the lack of DNA leaves this call unchecked. Looked up from germline, CDR1 is MNHEY and CDR2 is SMNVEV (reference sequence). The CDR3 loop spans 12 amino acids. This chain's CDR3 is CAARGPVDTQYF.

According to its frequency, this clonotype is medium-sized (0.01 to 0.1%). The chain combines TRBV19 with TRBJ1-6; TCRdb proposes TRBD1, but this gene call is untestable without DNA. Per germline, CDR1 LNHDA and CDR2 SQIVND (reference sequence). The CDR3 totals 12 residues. CDR3 protein: CASSIGAGLLHF.

V usage is TRBV15 and J usage is TRBJ2-1; TCRdb picks TRBD2, but there is no DNA to check that call. CDR3 size: 18 residues. Germline values: CDR1 LNHNV, CDR2 YYDKDF (reference sequence). The CDR3 loop reads CATSGTGTSGLRNNEQFF. Variable domain in full (rest from reference TRBV15 and TRBJ2-1): DAMVIQNPRYQVTQFGKPVTLSCSQTLNHNVMYWYQQKSSQAPKLLFHYYDKDFNNEADTPDNFQSRRPNTSFCFLDIRSPGLGDTAMYLCATSGTGTSGLRNNEQFFGPGTRLTVL.

This chain links TRBV6-5 with TRBJ2-7; the TRBD1 assignment by TCRdb is unverifiable without DNA. The germline V gene encodes CDR1 MNHEY and CDR2 SVGAGI. The CDR3 runs to 13 residues. This CDR3 reads CASSLIPEYEQYF.

This chain links TRBV11-3 with TRBJ2-3; the D gene TCRdb calls, TRBD2, cannot be checked with no DNA. The CDR3 sequence is 13 residues long. Germline CDR1 and CDR2: SGHNT and YENEEA. CDR3 amino acids: CASSAWTTDTQYF.

This sequence joins TRBV6-5 and TRBJ1-5. Per the germline V gene, CDR1 is MNHEY and CDR2 is SVGAGI. There are 13 residues in the CDR3. The CDR3 sequence: CASALIWNQPQHF.

V usage is TRBV5-3 and J usage is TRBJ1-5; TCRdb returns TRBD1, unconfirmable since there is no DNA. TRBV5-3 is known as an ORF, though its function is uncertain. CDR3 size: 19 residues. The CDR3 loop reads CARSPPETGAQYSNQPQHF.

The chain carries TRBV7-9 and TRBJ2-5; the D gene TCRdb calls, TRBD1, cannot be checked with no DNA. Germline-derived CDR1 and CDR2 are SEHNR and FQNEAQ (reference sequence). The CDR3 length is 14 residues. CDR3 sequence: CASSLVDRGETQYF.

The chain combines TRBV19 with TRBJ2-3; TCRdb reports TRBD1, a call that lacks DNA to check it against. This CDR3 has 14 residues. Germline-derived CDR1 and CDR2 are LNHDA and SQIVND (reference sequence). The CDR3 reads CASSDRANTDTQYF.

The rearrangement links TRBV7-6 to TRBJ2-3; TCRdb calls TRBD2, which cannot be checked without DNA. Germline V gene sequence: CDR1 SGHVS, CDR2 FNYEAQ. This CDR3 is built from 12 residues. This CDR3 is CASSPQAGAQYF.

The V call is TRBV12-3 or TRBV12-4, the J call TRBJ2-1; as DNA is missing, the TRBD2 call by TCRdb cannot be tested. The CDR3 has 19 residues. CDR3 sequence reads: CASSLTSTSGRNSNNEQFF.

The V gene is TRBV27, the J gene TRBJ2-4. The V gene's germline CDR1 is MNHEY and CDR2 SMNVEV (reference sequence). The CDR3 extends over 14 amino acids. CDR3 loop: CASSPTIAKNIQYF.

J is TRBJ2-1 and V is TRBV11-3; there is no DNA to check the TCRdb D call of TRBD2. This CDR3 contains 14 residues. Germline CDR1 SGHNT, CDR2 YENEEA. The CDR3 loop is CASSSILARGEQFF.

V usage is TRBV6-2 or TRBV6-3 and J usage is TRBJ2-2. The CDR3 totals 15 residues. Germline lookup yields CDR1 MNHEY and CDR2 SVGEGT. The CDR3 loop reads CASVASGLHTGELFF.

The chain employs TRBV27 and TRBJ1-2. Per the germline V gene, CDR1 is MNHEY and CDR2 is SMNVEV (reference sequence). This CDR3 is 15 amino acids long. The chain's CDR3 is CASRPALFGSYGYTF.

The chain is built from TRBV6-5 and TRBJ1-4; TCRdb indicates TRBD1, and absent DNA this call remains unverified. The germline V gene encodes CDR1 MNHEY and CDR2 SVGAGI. The CDR3 totals 16 residues. The chain's CDR3 is CASRTHTGATNEKLFF.

The chain uses TRBV19 and TRBJ1-2; the D call of TRBD1 rests on TCRdb alone, since no DNA is present to check it. Per the germline V gene, CDR1 is LNHDA and CDR2 is SQIVND (reference sequence). The CDR3 has 14 residues. The CDR3 region is CASSDRVMVYGYTF.

The rearrangement links TRBV29-1 to TRBJ1-3; as DNA is missing, the TRBD1 call by TCRdb cannot be tested. The CDR3 consists of 13 residues. Germline V gene data show CDR1 as SQVTM and CDR2 as ANQGSEA. The chain's CDR3 is CSGVQGTGNTIYF.